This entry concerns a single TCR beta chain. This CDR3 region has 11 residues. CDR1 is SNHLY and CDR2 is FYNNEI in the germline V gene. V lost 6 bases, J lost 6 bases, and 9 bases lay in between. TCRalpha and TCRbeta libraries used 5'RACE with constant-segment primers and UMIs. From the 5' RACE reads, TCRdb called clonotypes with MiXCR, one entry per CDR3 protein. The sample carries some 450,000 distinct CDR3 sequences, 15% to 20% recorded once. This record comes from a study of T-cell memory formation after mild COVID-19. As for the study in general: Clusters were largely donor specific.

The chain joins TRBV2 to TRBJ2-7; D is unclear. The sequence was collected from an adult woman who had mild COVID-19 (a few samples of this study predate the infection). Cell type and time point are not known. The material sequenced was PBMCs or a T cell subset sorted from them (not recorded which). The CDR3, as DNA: TGTGCCAGCAGCACTGCGAGCGAGCAGTACTTC. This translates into CASSTASEQYF.